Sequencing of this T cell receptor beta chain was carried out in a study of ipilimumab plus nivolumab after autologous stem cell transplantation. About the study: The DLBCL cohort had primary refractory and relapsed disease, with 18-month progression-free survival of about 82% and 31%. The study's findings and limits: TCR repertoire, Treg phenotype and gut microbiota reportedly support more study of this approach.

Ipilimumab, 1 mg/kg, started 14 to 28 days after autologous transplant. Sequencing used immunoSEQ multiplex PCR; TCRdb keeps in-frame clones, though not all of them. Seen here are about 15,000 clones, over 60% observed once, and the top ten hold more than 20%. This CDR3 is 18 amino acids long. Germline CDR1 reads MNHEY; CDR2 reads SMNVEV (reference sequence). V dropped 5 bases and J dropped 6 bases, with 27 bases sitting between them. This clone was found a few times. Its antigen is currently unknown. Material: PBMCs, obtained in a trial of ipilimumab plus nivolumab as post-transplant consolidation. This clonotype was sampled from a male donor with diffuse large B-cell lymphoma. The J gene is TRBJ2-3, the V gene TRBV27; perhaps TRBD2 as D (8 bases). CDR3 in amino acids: CASSPRGGQSSPTDTQYF. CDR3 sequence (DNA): TGTGCCAGCAGTCCTCGGGGGGGACAGAGCTCACCTACGGATACGCAGTATTTT.